These T cell receptor beta chains were read from a single sample in a study of blood T cells in healthy people across ages. TCRdb reprocessed the 5' RACE reads via MiXCR and lists one record per CDR3 protein. The sample shows about 1.1 million distinct CDR3 sequences, roughly two fifths of them seen only once. The sample consisted of blood. The receptors shown here come from a young man in good health. The CDR3 runs from the conserved cysteine through the conserved F or W. The D gene is left open where the match is weak. The listing skips clone size in some rows; elsewhere it reads once, few, many or a size class.

d_call j_call clone_size v_call cdr3_nt cdr3_aa
TRBD2 TRBJ2-5 . TRBV20-1 TGCAGTGCTACCCCCTCTGCGGGGGGGTACCAAGAGACCCAGTACTTC CSATPSAGGYQETQYF
. TRBJ2-2 few TRBV9 TGTGCCAGCACTACGATAAACACCGGGGAGCTGTTTTTT CASTTINTGELFF
. TRBJ2-7 once TRBV7-9 TGTGCCAGCAGCTTACTGATACGAGACGGTAGCTCCTACGAGCAGTACTTC CASSLLIRDGSSYEQYF
. TRBJ1-5 . TRBV4-1 TGCGCCAGCAGCCAAGATAGAGGGGCCTCATATTATCAGCCCCAGCATTTT CASSQDRGASYYQPQHF
. TRBJ1-5 . TRBV18 TGTGCCAGCTCACCACTAGGCTCTGCAGGAGTTAGCAATCAGCCCCAGCATTTT CASSPLGSAGVSNQPQHF
. TRBJ2-7 few TRBV18 TGTGCCAGCTCACCACCGTCTGGGCAGGGGTCCTACGAGCAGTACTTC CASSPPSGQGSYEQYF
TRBD1 TRBJ1-2 many TRBV29-1 TGCAGCGCACTACGGACAGGGATCTATGGCTACACCTTC CSALRTGIYGYTF
. TRBJ2-7 . TRBV27 TGTGCCAGCAGTTTGTACATAACCTACGAGCAGTACTTC CASSLYITYEQYF
. TRBJ2-7 . TRBV12-3/TRBV12-4 TGTGCCAGCAGCCCGGGCGAGTATTCCCCCTACAATGAGCAGTACTTC CASSPGEYSPYNEQYF
. TRBJ1-4 few TRBV20-1 TGCAGTGCTAGAGGGGTGGCGCAGGGCGCAACTAATGAAAAACTGTTTTTT CSARGVAQGATNEKLFF
. TRBJ1-4 . TRBV7-3 TGTGCCAGCAGCTTAACGGCAGGGACTGAAAAACTGTTTTTT CASSLTAGTEKLFF
. TRBJ2-3 few TRBV6-2/TRBV6-3 TGTGCCAGCACTGTTAAGGGGTGGCAGATCACAGATACGCAGTATTTT CASTVKGWQITDTQYF
TRBD2 TRBJ2-7 many TRBV29-1 TGCAGCGTCCGGACTAGAATGGATCTCTACGAGCAGTACTTC CSVRTRMDLYEQYF
. TRBJ2-3 . TRBV20-1 TGCAGTGCTCACTCCCCAGGAGTAACAGATACGCAGTATTTT CSAHSPGVTDTQYF
. TRBJ2-3 . TRBV5-1 TGCGCCAGCAGCTTGCAGGCAGGGTCGGCAGATACGCAGTATTTT CASSLQAGSADTQYF
. TRBJ2-3 few TRBV12-5 TGTGCTAGTGGCGTGGTGGACTTATCGGATACGCAGTATTTT CASGVVDLSDTQYF